The present entry profiles one T cell receptor (beta chain) with its context. Its antigen is still unknown. This sample stems from a study of T cell repertoires in cytomegalovirus infection. Study conclusions and caveats: Adding up the frequency of public TCR beta families identified people who carried CMV plus the relevant HLA. HLA-C-restricted, CMV-specific TCR beta clonotypes were dominant ex vivo.

The germline V gene has CDR1 SGHRS and CDR2 YFSETQ. The V and J ends lost 0 bases and 11 bases, in that order; junction bases with no gene match: 10. CDR3 length equals 14 residues. TCRdb passed the reads through MiXCR, listing each CDR3 protein once. The sample includes approximately 97,000 distinct CDR3 sequences, approximately 17% of them seen just once. The source of this sequence is a human donor in good health (CMV status not recorded). Some clones in this sample may be carry-over from other donors' samples. The material sequenced was PBMCs. The chain recombines TRBV5-1 with TRBJ1-1; 7 nucleotides line up with TRBD1. CDR3: CASSLGRGRLSAFF. The DNA of the CDR3 is TGCGCCAGCAGCTTGGGGAGGGGGCGCTTAAGCGCTTTCTTT.